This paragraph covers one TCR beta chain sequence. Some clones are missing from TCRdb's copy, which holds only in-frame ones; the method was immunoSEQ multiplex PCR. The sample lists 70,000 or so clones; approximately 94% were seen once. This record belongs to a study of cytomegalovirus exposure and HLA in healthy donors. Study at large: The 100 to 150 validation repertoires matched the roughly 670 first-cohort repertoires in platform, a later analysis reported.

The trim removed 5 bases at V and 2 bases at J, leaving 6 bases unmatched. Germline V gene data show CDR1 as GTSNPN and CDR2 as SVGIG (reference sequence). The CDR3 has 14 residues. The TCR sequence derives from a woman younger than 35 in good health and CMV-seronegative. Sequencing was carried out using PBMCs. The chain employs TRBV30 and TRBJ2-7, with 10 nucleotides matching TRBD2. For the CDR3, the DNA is TGTGCCTGGGGCCCACTAGCGGGGCCCTACGAGCAGTACTTC. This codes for CAWGPLAGPYEQYF.